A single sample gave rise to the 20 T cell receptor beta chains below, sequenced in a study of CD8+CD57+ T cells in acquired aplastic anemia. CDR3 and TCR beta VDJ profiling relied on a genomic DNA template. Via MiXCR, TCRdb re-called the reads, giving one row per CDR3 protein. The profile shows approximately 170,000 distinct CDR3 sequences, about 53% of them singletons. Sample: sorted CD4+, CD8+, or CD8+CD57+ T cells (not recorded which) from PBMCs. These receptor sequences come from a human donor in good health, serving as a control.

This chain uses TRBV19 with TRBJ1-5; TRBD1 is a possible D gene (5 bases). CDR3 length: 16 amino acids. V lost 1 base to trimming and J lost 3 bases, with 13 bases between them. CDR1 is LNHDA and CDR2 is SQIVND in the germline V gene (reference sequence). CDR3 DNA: TGTGCCAGTAGTATAGCGTTCAGGGACGTCAATCAGCCCCAGCATTTT. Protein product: CASSIAFRDVNQPQHF.

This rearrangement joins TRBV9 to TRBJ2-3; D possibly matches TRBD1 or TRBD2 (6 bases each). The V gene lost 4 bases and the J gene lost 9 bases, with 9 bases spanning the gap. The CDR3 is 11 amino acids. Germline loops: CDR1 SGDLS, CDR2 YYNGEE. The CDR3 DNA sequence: TGTGCCAGCAGCTGGAGGGGGACGCAGTATTTT. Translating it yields CASSWRGTQYF.

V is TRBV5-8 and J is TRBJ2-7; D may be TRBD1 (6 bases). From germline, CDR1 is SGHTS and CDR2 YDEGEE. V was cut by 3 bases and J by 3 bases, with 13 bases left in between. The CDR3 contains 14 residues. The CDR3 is CASSWAGVSYEQYF. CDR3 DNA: TGTGCCAGCAGCTGGGCAGGGGTCAGCTACGAGCAGTACTTC.

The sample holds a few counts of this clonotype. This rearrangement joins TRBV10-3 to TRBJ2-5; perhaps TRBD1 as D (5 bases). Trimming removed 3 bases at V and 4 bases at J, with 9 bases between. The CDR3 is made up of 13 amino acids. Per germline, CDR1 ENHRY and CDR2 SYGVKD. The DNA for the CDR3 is TGTGCCATCAGTGAAAGTAGGGGAGAGACCCAGTACTTC. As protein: CAISESRGETQYF.

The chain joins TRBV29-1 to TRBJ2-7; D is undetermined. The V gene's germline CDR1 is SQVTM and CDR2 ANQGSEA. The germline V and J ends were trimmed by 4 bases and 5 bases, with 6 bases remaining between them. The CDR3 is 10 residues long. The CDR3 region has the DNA TGCAGCGTTGTAACCGACGAGCAGTACTTC. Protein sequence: CSVVTDEQYF.

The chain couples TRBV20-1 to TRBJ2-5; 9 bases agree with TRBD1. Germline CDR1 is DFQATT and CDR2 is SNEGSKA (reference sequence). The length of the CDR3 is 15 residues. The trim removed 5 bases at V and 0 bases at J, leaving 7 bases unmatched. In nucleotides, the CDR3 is TGCAGTGCTCTCCGGGACAGGGAAGACCAAGAGACCCAGTACTTC. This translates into CSALRDREDQETQYF.

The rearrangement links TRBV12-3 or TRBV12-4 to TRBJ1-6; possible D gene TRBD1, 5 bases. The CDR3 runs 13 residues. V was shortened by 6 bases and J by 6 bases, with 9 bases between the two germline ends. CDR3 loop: CASRGLRNSPLHF. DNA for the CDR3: TGTGCCAGCAGGGGGCTGCGTAATTCACCCCTCCACTTT.

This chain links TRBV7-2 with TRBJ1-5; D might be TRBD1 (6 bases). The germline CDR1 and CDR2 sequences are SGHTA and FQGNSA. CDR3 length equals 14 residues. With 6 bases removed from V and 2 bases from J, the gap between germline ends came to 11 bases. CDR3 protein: CASSPPGGNQPQHF. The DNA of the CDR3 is TGTGCCAGCAGTCCGCCAGGGGGCAATCAGCCCCAGCATTTT.

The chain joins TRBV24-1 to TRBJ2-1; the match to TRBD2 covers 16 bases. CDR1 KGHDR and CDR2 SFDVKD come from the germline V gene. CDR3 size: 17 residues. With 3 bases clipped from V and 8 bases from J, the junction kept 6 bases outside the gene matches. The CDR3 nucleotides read TGTGCCACCAGTGATCCCGGGACTAGCGGGGGGGGCGATGAGCAGTTCTTC. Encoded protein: CATSDPGTSGGGDEQFF.

The CDR3 loop is CASSATGAGNQPQHF. In DNA, the CDR3 is TGTGCCAGTAGTGCCACAGGGGCCGGCAATCAGCCCCAGCATTTT. This chain uses TRBV3-1 with TRBJ1-5; 7 bases agree with TRBD1. Germline-derived CDR1 and CDR2 are LGHDT and YNNKEL (reference sequence). The CDR3 is 15 amino acids. The V gene end was trimmed by 9 bases and the J gene end by 2 bases; junction bases not matched to a gene: 10.

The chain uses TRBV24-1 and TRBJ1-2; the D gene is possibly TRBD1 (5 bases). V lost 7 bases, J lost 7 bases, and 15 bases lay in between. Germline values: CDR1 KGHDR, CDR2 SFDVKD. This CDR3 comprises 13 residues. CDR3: CATRSLSGVGYTF. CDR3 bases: TGTGCCACCAGGTCCTTGTCGGGGGTTGGCTACACCTTC.

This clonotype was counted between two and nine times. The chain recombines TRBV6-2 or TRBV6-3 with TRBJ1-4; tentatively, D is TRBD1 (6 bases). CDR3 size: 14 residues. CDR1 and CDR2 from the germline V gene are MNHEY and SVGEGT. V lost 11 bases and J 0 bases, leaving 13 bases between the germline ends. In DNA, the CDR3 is TGTGCCGCGTCCTCAGGGGCAACTAATGAAAAACTGTTTTTT. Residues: CAASSGATNEKLFF.

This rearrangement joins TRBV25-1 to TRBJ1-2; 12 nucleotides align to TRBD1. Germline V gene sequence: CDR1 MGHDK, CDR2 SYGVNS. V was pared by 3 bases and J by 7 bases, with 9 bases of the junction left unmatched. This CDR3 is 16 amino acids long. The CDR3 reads CASSDLAGTGGSGYTF. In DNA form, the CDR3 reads TGTGCCAGCAGTGACCTAGCTGGGACAGGGGGCTCTGGCTACACCTTC.

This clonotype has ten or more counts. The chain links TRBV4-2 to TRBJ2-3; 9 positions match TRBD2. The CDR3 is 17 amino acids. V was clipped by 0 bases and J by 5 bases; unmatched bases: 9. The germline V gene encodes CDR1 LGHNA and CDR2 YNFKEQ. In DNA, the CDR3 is TGTGCCAGCAGCCAAGAGGTTGGCGGGGGGGCGGGAGATACGCAGTATTTT. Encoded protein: CASSQEVGGGAGDTQYF.

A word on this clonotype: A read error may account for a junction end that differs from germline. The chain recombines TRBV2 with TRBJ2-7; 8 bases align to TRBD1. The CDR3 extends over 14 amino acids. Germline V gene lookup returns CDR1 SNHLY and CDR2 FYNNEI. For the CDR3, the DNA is TGTGCCAGCAGTGAGCAGGGGGCGGCCTGCGAGCAGTACTTT. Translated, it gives CASSEQGAACEQYF.

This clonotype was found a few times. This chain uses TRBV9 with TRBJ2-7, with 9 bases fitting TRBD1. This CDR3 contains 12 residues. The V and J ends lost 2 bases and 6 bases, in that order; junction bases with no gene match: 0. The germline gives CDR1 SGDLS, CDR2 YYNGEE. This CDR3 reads CASSVDRGEQYF. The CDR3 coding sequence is TGTGCCAGCAGCGTGGACAGGGGCGAGCAGTACTTC.

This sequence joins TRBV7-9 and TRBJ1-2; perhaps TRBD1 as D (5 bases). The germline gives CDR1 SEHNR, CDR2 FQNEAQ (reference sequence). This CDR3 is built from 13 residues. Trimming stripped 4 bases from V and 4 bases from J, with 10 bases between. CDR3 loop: CASSSAGGYGYTF. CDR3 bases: TGTGCCAGCAGCTCGGCGGGGGGCTATGGCTACACCTTC.

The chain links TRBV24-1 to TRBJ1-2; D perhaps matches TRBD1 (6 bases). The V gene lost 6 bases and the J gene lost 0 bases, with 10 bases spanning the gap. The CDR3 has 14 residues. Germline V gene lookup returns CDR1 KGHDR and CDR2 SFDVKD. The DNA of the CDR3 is TGTGCCACCAGTTCACAGGGCACTAACTATGGCTACACCTTC. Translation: CATSSQGTNYGYTF.

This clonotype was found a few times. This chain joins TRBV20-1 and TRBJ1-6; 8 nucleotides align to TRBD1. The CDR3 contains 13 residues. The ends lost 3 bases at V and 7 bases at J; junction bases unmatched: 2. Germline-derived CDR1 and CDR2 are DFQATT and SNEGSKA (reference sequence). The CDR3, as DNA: TGCAGTGCTAGCCAGGGGGCGAATTCACCCCTCCACTTT. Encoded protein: CSASQGANSPLHF.

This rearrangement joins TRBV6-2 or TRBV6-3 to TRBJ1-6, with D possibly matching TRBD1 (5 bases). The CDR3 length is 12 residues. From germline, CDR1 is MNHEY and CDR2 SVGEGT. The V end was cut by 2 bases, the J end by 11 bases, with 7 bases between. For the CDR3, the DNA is TGTGCCAGCAGTTACGGGGCGGCACCCCTCCACTTT. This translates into CASSYGAAPLHF.